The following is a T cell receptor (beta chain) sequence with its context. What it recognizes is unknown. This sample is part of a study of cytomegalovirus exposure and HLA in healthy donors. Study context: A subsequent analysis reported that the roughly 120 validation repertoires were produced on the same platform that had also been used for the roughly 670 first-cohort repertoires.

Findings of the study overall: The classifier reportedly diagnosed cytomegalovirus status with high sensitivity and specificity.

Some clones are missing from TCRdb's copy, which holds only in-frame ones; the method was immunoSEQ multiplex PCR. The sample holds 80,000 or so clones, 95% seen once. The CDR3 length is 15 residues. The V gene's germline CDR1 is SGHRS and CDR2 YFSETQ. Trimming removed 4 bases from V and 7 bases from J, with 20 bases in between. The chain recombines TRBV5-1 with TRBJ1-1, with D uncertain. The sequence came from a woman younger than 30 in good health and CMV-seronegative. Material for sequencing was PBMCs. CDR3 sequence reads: CASSPIAIEGGEAFF. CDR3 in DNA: TGCGCCAGCAGCCCTATAGCTATTGAAGGAGGTGAAGCTTTCTTT.